These 5 T cell receptor beta chains originate from one sample sequenced in a study of cytomegalovirus exposure and HLA in healthy donors. A multiplex PCR was run with 60 Vbeta primers and 13 Jbeta primers. Some clones are missing from TCRdb's copy, which holds only in-frame ones; the method was immunoSEQ multiplex PCR. Of about 150,000 clones in the sample, over 80% were seen once. The sequenced sample consisted of PBMCs. These receptors were taken from a male donor in good health and CMV-seronegative.

This chain connects TRBV9 to TRBJ1-4; 7 nucleotides agree with TRBD1. Germline CDR1 is SGDLS and CDR2 is YYNGEE. This CDR3 has 16 amino acids. Trimming cost V 0 bases and J 0 bases; bases outside gene matches: 2. The CDR3 DNA is TGTGCCAGCAGCGTAGGGACAGGCACAACTAATGAAAAACTGTTTTTT. The encoded protein is CASSVGTGTTNEKLFF.

This clone occurred a few times. The gene calls are TRBV7-2 and TRBJ2-1, with TRBD2 matching 9 bases. This CDR3 region has 15 residues. CDR1 is SGHTA, CDR2 FQGNSA, per germline. The junction had 4 bases not matched to a gene; V was cut back by 6 bases and J by 1 base. The CDR3 DNA is TGTGCCAGCAGTCTTAGCGGGAGTTCCTACAATGAGCAGTTCTTC. Translating it yields CASSLSGSSYNEQFF.

The chain recombines TRBV5-1 with TRBJ1-2; D is uncertain. Germline CDR1 and CDR2: SGHRS and YFSETQ. The CDR3 is 14 residues long. Trimming took off 0 bases at V and 4 bases at J, with 10 bases between the two ends. CDR3 in amino acids: CASSLAGTGYGYTF. In DNA, the CDR3 is TGCGCCAGCAGCTTGGCGGGTACCGGCTATGGCTACACCTTC.

This clone occurred once. The chain joins TRBV19 to TRBJ1-5; D gene ambiguous. The CDR3 is 15 amino acids. Trimming stripped 3 bases from V and 2 bases from J, with 11 bases between. Germline CDR1 reads LNHDA; CDR2 reads SQIVND (reference sequence). The chain's CDR3 is CASSMNQPGNQPQHF. CDR3 nucleotide sequence: TGTGCCAGTAGTATGAACCAACCGGGCAATCAGCCCCAGCATTTT.

The chain has TRBV27 and TRBJ2-5; 10 positions agree with TRBD2. The ends lost 5 bases at V and 3 bases at J; junction bases unmatched: 6. The CDR3 sequence is 15 residues long. Germline loops: CDR1 MNHEY, CDR2 SMNVEV (reference sequence). CDR3 loop: CASSRLAGEEETQYF. The CDR3 coding sequence is TGTGCCAGCAGTAGGCTAGCGGGAGAGGAAGAGACCCAGTACTTC.